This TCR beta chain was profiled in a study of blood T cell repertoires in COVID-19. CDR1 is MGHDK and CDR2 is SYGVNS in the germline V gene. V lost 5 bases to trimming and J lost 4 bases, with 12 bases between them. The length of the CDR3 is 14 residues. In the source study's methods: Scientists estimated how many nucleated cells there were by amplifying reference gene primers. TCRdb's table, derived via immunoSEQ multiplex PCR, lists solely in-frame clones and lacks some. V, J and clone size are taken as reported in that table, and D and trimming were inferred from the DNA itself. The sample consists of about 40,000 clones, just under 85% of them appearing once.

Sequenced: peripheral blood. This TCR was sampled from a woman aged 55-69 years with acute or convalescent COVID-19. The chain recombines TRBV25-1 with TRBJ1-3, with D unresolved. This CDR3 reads CASSLRGGGNTIYF. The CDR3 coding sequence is TGTGCCAGCAGTTTACGGGGAGGGGGAAACACCATATATTTT.